The 5 T cell receptor beta chains below all came from one sample that was sequenced in a study of long-term antiretroviral therapy in people with HIV. An immunoSEQ assay, version v3.0, was performed at survey level. The data were produced by immunoSEQ multiplex PCR, yet TCRdb's version contains in-frame clones alone and is incomplete. The table has 15,000 to 20,000 clones, roughly four fifths seen once. Sequenced here: unsorted PBMCs, sampled 0.3 years before starting antiretroviral therapy. The receptor source for this set is a man aged 45-60 years with HIV.

The chain has TRBV6-5 and TRBJ1-2; D remains unclear. Germline-derived CDR1 and CDR2 are MNHEY and SVGAGI. The CDR3 runs to 16 residues. With 0 bases removed from V and 7 bases from J, the gap between germline ends came to 18 bases. The CDR3 loop is CASSYSVGPLGGGYTF. Written as DNA, the CDR3 is TGTGCCAGCAGTTACTCGGTCGGACCACTGGGTGGTGGCTACACCTTC.

The chain has TRBV28 and TRBJ1-5, with D possibly matching TRBD1 (6 bases). This CDR3 comprises 16 residues. Per the germline V gene, CDR1 is MDHEN and CDR2 is SYDVKM. The V and J ends lost 5 bases and 0 bases respectively, with 14 bases between them. The CDR3 spells CASSINRVYSNQPQHF. The CDR3 DNA follows: TGTGCCAGCAGTATAAACAGGGTTTATAGCAATCAGCCCCAGCATTTT.

DNA for the CDR3: TGTGCCAGCAGCACCCACCTCGGGACAGGGGACGGGGCCAACGTCCTGACTTTC. Translated, it gives CASSTHLGTGDGANVLTF. The rearrangement links TRBV11-3 to TRBJ2-6; 10 bases line up with TRBD1. The CDR3 is made up of 18 amino acids. CDR1 is SGHNT, CDR2 YENEEA, per germline. V was clipped by 5 bases and J by 4 bases; unmatched bases: 11.

This chain uses TRBV5-4 with TRBJ2-1; TRBD2 agrees at 7 bases. This CDR3 comprises 14 residues. Germline CDR1 is SGHNT and CDR2 is YYREEE (reference sequence). Trimming at V came to 3 bases and at J to 3 bases, leaving 3 bases not matched to a gene. The DNA for the CDR3 is TGTGCCAGCAGCTCGGGAGGCCTCTACAATGAGCAGTTCTTC. Its translation is CASSSGGLYNEQFF.

The chain is built from TRBV5-4 and TRBJ2-3, with 9 bases matching TRBD2. Germline V gene sequence: CDR1 SGHNT, CDR2 YYREEE (reference sequence). Trimming cost V 1 base and J 2 bases; bases outside gene matches: 8. This CDR3 is built from 17 residues. As DNA, the CDR3 is TGTGCCAGCAGCTTGTCCGGGCTAGCGGGATACACAGATACGCAGTATTTT. It codes for CASSLSGLAGYTDTQYF.